This T cell receptor (beta chain) was found in a study of blood T cell repertoires in COVID-19 (dated by TCRdb to 2019 to 2021). Study-level background: The collaborator samples originated in the United States, Italy and Spain and spanned the acute and convalescent phases of COVID-19. The repertoires were made available in a free public database intended to serve as a resource for research on the immune response to SARS-CoV-2. Sample metadata almost always included a de-identified subject ID, COVID-19 status, age in years and sex. Where available, HLA class I and class II types were obtained from metadata supplied by the sample provider rather than from assay-based typing. The prospective study material was composed of cDNA or gDNA derived from T cells, B-cell-depleted T cells, or PBMCs. Subjects who had been exposed to COVID-19, were actively infected with it, or had recovered from it provided the deeply sampled blood TCRbeta repertoires that made up the dataset. The samples were drawn from the first 160 participants of the ongoing ImmuneRACE study and from 1,254 subjects provided by 6 global collaborators.

V loses 0 bases at its end and J loses 2 bases; junction bases beyond the gene matches: 14. The CDR3 spans 20 residues, from the cysteine through the phenylalanine. Kept here is only the CDR3 DNA, which spans 60 bases and is read in frame from base 1. From the germline V gene, CDR1 is MGHRA and CDR2 is YSYEKL. TCRbeta CDR3 regions were amplified from genomic DNA using the immunoSEQ Assay, a bias-controlled multiplex PCR. Processing in the source paper ran as follows. The number of nucleated cells in each sample was estimated from the amplification of reference gene primers within the assay. To quantify the absolute abundance of each unique TCRbeta CDR3 rearrangement, sequence reads were collapsed and filtered. For each sample, productive Simpson clonality was calculated by taking the square root of Simpson's diversity index across productive rearrangements. Held by TCRdb, this immuneACCESS table contains in-frame sequences only and omits some clones. Under half of the omission traces to an unresolved V gene where checked; the cause of the rest is unknown. The D gene and trimming were derived from the DNA, and the V and J assignments and clone size from that table. In this sample the table shows about 120,000 clones, around nine tenths of which occur a single time. 4.3% of the sample goes to the ten largest clones.

One collaborating source in Seattle enrolled patients during active infection and followed them longitudinally through the course of disease. Each collaborating institution followed its own protocols to collect whole blood in K2EDTA tubes. For TCRbeta analysis, collaborator samples were shipped as frozen whole blood, as isolated PBMCs, or as DNA extracted from either sample type. As to this clone: Its antigen remains unidentified. The record has no base qualities; no much larger clone is one base away.

General findings and caveats noted by the study authors: How much clinical and demographic metadata was included differed by source and by participant, and the metadata was provided uncurated.

This chain joins TRBV4-1 to TRBJ2-3, and 10 junction bases match TRBD2. The sequencing sample was made of peripheral blood. The clonotype comes from a man in his fifties or sixties with COVID-19, enrolled during active disease. The CDR3 in this case is CASSQDAPLSGGAHTDTQYF. The sequenced DNA: TGCGCCAGCAGCCAAGATGCCCCCCTCAGCGGGGGGGCCCACACAGATACGCAGTATTTT.